This TCR beta chain emerged from a study of T-cell reconstitution after alpha-beta-depleted transplantation in children. There are a few counts of this clonotype. The authors prepared the TCRbeta library with unique molecular identifiers. TCRdb passed the PCR reads through MiXCR, listing each CDR3 protein once. The profile shows roughly 500,000 distinct CDR3 sequences, around a third of them singletons. After removal of 6 bases from V and 0 bases from J, the junction contained 7 bases not matched to a gene. The CDR3 has 16 amino acids. Sequenced here: PBMCs from the stem cell graft donor, sampled from the stem cell graft. The receptor's source is a human donor who donated a stem cell graft to a child with aplastic anemia. This sequence joins TRBV12-3 or TRBV12-4 and TRBJ2-4, with 8 bases lining up with TRBD1. CDR3 nucleotide sequence: TGTGCCAGCAGCCTGACAGGGGCCGTAGCCAAAAACATTCAGTACTTC. Translation: CASSLTGAVAKNIQYF.